These T cell receptor beta chains were read from a single sample in a study of blood T cell repertoires in COVID-19. Here immunoSEQ multiplex PCR was the method, and the copy in TCRdb shows in-frame clones only, minus some. The sample comprises over 250,000 clones, approximately 86% of which are singletons, and about 1% rests with the top ten. The sequencing input was PBMCs or T cells enriched from blood (not recorded which). The origin of the receptors is a woman in her 30s who had recovered from COVID-19. Both conserved end residues are part of each CDR3. Part of the rows lack a size; the others show once, few, many or a class for expanded clones.

V,J,size,CDR3
TRBV27,TRBJ2-7,-,CASNLRAGGGEQYF
TRBV4-1,TRBJ2-6,-,CASSQDAPKSGANVLTF
TRBV5-5,TRBJ1-5,-,CASSFDRGQRGNQPQHF
TRBV5-1,TRBJ2-2,-,CASSLTVGTGELFF
TRBV9,TRBJ1-3,once,CASSAGIFPGQGGRNTIYF
TRBV11-3,TRBJ2-1,-,CASSLAGQQTNEQFF
TRBV6-2/TRBV6-3,TRBJ2-7,few,CASSRPGQALPYEQYF
TRBV11-2,TRBJ1-5,-,CASSSTGGRYSNQPQHF
TRBV7-2,TRBJ2-5,-,CASSPIPREGQETQYF
TRBV2,TRBJ1-5,-,CASSETGRNQPQHF
TRBV10-3,TRBJ2-1,-,CAITTGGLNEQFF
TRBV7-9,TRBJ1-4,-,CASSSDRSTNEKLFF
TRBV19,TRBJ2-7,-,CASSRDRAASTEQYF
TRBV7-3,TRBJ2-1,few,CASSSGLANEQFF
TRBV21-1,TRBJ2-6,-,CASSKRSWGRRRSGANVLTF
TRBV2,TRBJ1-1,once,CASSSGGLTEAFF
TRBV30,TRBJ1-6,-,CAWSVGQDTPLHF
TRBV29-1,TRBJ2-7,-,CSVGLGPYEQYF
TRBV27,TRBJ2-6,-,CASSPIDRGINVLTF
TRBV6-2/TRBV6-3,TRBJ2-7,-,CASSRNLLREGEQYF
TRBV2,TRBJ2-7,-,CASTSGTSNREQYF
TRBV13,TRBJ1-2,once,CASSFGGQGAGNYGYTF